The following is a TCR beta chain sequence with its context. The V and J ends lost 5 bases and 1 base, in that order; junction bases with no gene match: 4. This CDR3 comprises 15 residues. From germline, CDR1 is SGHTA and CDR2 FQGNSA. This sample stems from a study of T cell responses to AZD1222 COVID-19 vaccine. Generated by immunoSEQ multiplex PCR, the TCRdb table keeps only in-frame clones and is missing some. The sample records roughly 120,000 clones, about 90% being singletons. The chain joins TRBV7-2 to TRBJ2-2; TRBD1 agrees at 7 bases. The sequencing used peripheral blood, collected on day 0 of AZD1222 vaccination. This sequence originates from an adult in good health. The CDR3 region has the DNA TGTGCCAGCAGCCCCCGGACAGGGAACACCGGGGAGCTGTTTTTT. Protein: CASSPRTGNTGELFF.